Included here is one T cell receptor (beta chain) sequence, with context. Its target antigen remains unknown. The input lacks base qualities; no much larger clone sits a single base away. These data originate in a study of blood T cells in healthy people across ages (dated by TCRdb to the mid-2010s). For context, the study as a whole: In model experiments, template switching captured roughly one uniquely barcoded TCR beta cDNA molecule for every two T cells. Using deep sequencing normalized with unique cDNA molecular identifiers, the study measured how TCR beta repertoire diversity changes with age. The donors were divided into four age groups: young (average around 15 years), middle-aged (approximately 42), aged (roughly 66) and long-lived (approximately 74). Donors of different ages were randomly distributed across sequencing lanes to avoid experimental bias. The study analyzed two additional independent replicas of 1 million unique cDNA reads from the same blood draw for two donors, one aged 18 to 30 and one aged 80 or older. Summary of the overall study and its limitations: Observed TCR beta diversity per million T cells fell roughly linearly with age, and a significant reduction was already apparent by age about 36. Total diversity estimates from one million sequenced T cells were considered lower bounds and underestimates. Since profiling was done on bulk unsorted PBMCs, naive and antigen-experienced compartments could not be conclusively compared. Donor CMV infection status was unknown, potentially confounding age-related changes in expanded clonotypes. Compared with the aged group, the long-lived group had more naive CD4+ T cells, fewer expanded clones and increased TCR diversity, suggesting age selection. There was a strong correlation between observed TCR beta diversity and the percentage of naive T cells measured by flow cytometry.

Library preparation was by 5' RACE. The listed sequencing device is Illumina HiSeq 2500. A second PCR of about 6 to 11 cycles was performed with a sample-barcoded 5' primer and a J-beta primer mix. Each TCR beta cDNA molecule received a unique molecular identifier from a template-switch 5' adaptor carrying 12 random nucleotides. Each sample yielded at least 2.5 million CDR3-containing paired-end reads. The Mint cDNA synthesis kit, primed by a TRBC-specific oligonucleotide, was used to synthesize first-strand cDNA from all RNA. Following uracil-DNA glycosylase treatment, all cDNA underwent a first 18-cycle PCR with the universal primers M1SS and BC2_uni_R. In the original analysis: Each sample was normalized by randomly selecting 1 million high-quality reads, each carrying a distinct molecular identifier. Reads with shared molecular identifiers were discarded instead of being binned into consensus sequences. CDR3 identification, clonotype clustering and error correction used MiTCR with a Q25 quality threshold and the strictest error-elimination algorithm. Lower-bound total TCR beta diversity was estimated with a nonparametric unseen species model using Euler transformation. TCRdb ran its own pipeline on the public reads, namely fastp trimming at Q25 and MiXCR clone calling, and kept in-frame beta chains. Each entry merges the rows of one CDR3 protein and shows their most common DNA and genes. TCRdb's processing, not the authors' own work, is the source of the V and J calls. In all, the sample holds about 680,000 distinct CDR3 sequences, and around 49% of those were seen once. Roughly 30% of the sample is in the top ten clones.

Systemically healthy Caucasian individuals from Russia, some 36 in total and aged about 6 to 90 years, were included as donors. Each donor gave 9 to 10 milliliters of peripheral blood, collected into EDTA-treated Vacutainer tubes. PBMCs were isolated by Ficoll-Paque density-gradient centrifugation, with at least 6 million obtained per sample. Total RNA was extracted from PBMCs with Trizol reagent, with at least 6 micrograms obtained per sample. For every donor, flow cytometry on a PBMC aliquot measured the percentage of naive CD45RAhigh/CD27high T cells. The CDR3 spans 15 residues, from the cysteine through the phenylalanine. Solely the CDR3 DNA is kept, with 45 bases framed from the first base. V is pruned by 0 bases and J by 7 bases, leaving 5 bases of the junction without a gene match. Reading the germline V gene gives CDR1 LGHNA and CDR2 YNFKEQ.

The sample taken for sequencing was blood. The receptor's source is an older woman in good health. Recombination connected TRBV4-2 to TRBJ2-3; 9 junctional bases match TRBD2. The CDR3 has the sequence CASSQDQSGGNTQYF. The DNA sequence follows: TGTGCCAGCAGCCAAGATCAGAGCGGGGGGAATACGCAGTATTTT.